A selection of T cell receptor beta chains follows, all from one sample in a study of control samples from healthy donors and cancer patients. Assay used: immunoSEQ multiplex PCR; TCRdb lists only in-frame clones, some missing. Its table lists approximately 190,000 clones. Sequencing was carried out using blood. These receptors were taken from a woman aged 25-40 years in good health. Each CDR3 is given with its conserved first and last residue. Fields, in order: J gene, V gene, D gene, CDR3 DNA, CDR3 protein. A D gene is named only where the DNA matches it firmly.

j_call: TRBJ2-2; v_call: TRBV7-7; d_call: -; cdr3_nt: TGTGCTAGCAGCCCCATCTTTCCGAACACCGGGGAGCTGTTTTTT; cdr3_aa: CASSPIFPNTGELFF
j_call: TRBJ1-2; v_call: TRBV28; d_call: TRBD1; cdr3_nt: TGTGCCAGCGTCCGACAGGGGTATAAGGGCTATGGCTACACCTTC; cdr3_aa: CASVRQGYKGYGYTF
j_call: TRBJ1-1; v_call: TRBV10-3; d_call: -; cdr3_nt: TGTGCCATCAGTGAGTCGCAGGGGATGAGTGAAGCTTTCTTT; cdr3_aa: CAISESQGMSEAFF
j_call: TRBJ1-2; v_call: TRBV28; d_call: -; cdr3_nt: TGTGCCAGCAGCCGCCGGGGGGGGCCAGAGGAGGGCTACACCTTC; cdr3_aa: CASSRRGGPEEGYTF
j_call: TRBJ1-6; v_call: TRBV10-3; d_call: TRBD1; cdr3_nt: TGTGCCATCAGTGAGTCTGGTCTCCAGGGGGTTTCACCCCTCCACTTT; cdr3_aa: CAISESGLQGVSPLHF
j_call: TRBJ2-3; v_call: TRBV28; d_call: -; cdr3_nt: TGTGCCAGCATACGTGGGGGGGCCGTATCGGATACGCAGTATTTT; cdr3_aa: CASIRGGAVSDTQYF
j_call: TRBJ2-2; v_call: TRBV7-6; d_call: -; cdr3_nt: TGTGCCAGCAGCCCCAGGGTGGGCTACACCGGGGAGCTGTTTTTT; cdr3_aa: CASSPRVGYTGELFF
j_call: TRBJ1-1; v_call: TRBV10-1; d_call: TRBD1; cdr3_nt: TGCGCCAGCAGTGAGTCGGGCAGGGGGCTGATCACTGAAGCTTTCTTT; cdr3_aa: CASSESGRGLITEAFF
j_call: TRBJ2-5; v_call: TRBV2; d_call: -; cdr3_nt: TGTGAGTGCAGGGGTGGTGGTGAGACCCAGTACTTC; cdr3_aa: CECRGGGETQYF
j_call: TRBJ1-6; v_call: TRBV5-1; d_call: TRBD1; cdr3_nt: TGCGCCAGCAGCTTGGGCGGACAGGGTTATGAGGGGAATTCACCCCTCCACTTT; cdr3_aa: CASSLGGQGYEGNSPLHF
j_call: TRBJ2-1; v_call: TRBV29-1; d_call: -; cdr3_nt: TGCAGCGTTGAAGGGACCTCCGAGCAACCCCAGTTCTTC; cdr3_aa: CSVEGTSEQPQFF
j_call: TRBJ1-2; v_call: TRBV28; d_call: TRBD1; cdr3_nt: TGTGCCAGCAGTTCCCCGACAGGGGCTAACTATGGCTACACCTTC; cdr3_aa: CASSSPTGANYGYTF
j_call: TRBJ1-2; v_call: TRBV7-9; d_call: TRBD1; cdr3_nt: TGTGCCAGCAGCCCTAGGACAGGGAAGGATGGCTACACCTTC; cdr3_aa: CASSPRTGKDGYTF
j_call: TRBJ1-4; v_call: TRBV15; d_call: TRBD1; cdr3_nt: TGTGCCACCAGCAGAGATAAGGGGACAGCTGAAAAACTGTTTTTT; cdr3_aa: CATSRDKGTAEKLFF
j_call: TRBJ1-2; v_call: TRBV2; d_call: -; cdr3_nt: TGTGCCAGCAGTGAAGGGGACTTGGTCTATGGCTACACCTTC; cdr3_aa: CASSEGDLVYGYTF
j_call: TRBJ1-2; v_call: TRBV6-1; d_call: -; cdr3_nt: TGTGCCAGCAGTGAGGCGGGTAGCTATGGCTACACCTTC; cdr3_aa: CASSEAGSYGYTF
j_call: TRBJ1-3; v_call: TRBV7-2; d_call: -; cdr3_nt: TGTGCCAGCAGCTTAGCAGGGGCTGGGAACCCCTACTCTGGAAACACCATATATTTT; cdr3_aa: CASSLAGAGNPYSGNTIYF
j_call: TRBJ2-1; v_call: TRBV13; d_call: -; cdr3_nt: TGTGCCAGCAGCTTAGGGCGTACCGGTTACAATGAGCAGTTCTTC; cdr3_aa: CASSLGRTGYNEQFF
j_call: TRBJ2-7; v_call: TRBV5-1; d_call: TRBD1; cdr3_nt: TGCGCCAGCAGCTTGGTGCCTGGGACAGTGAGCCACGAGCAGTACTTC; cdr3_aa: CASSLVPGTVSHEQYF
j_call: TRBJ2-1; v_call: TRBV18; d_call: -; cdr3_nt: TGTGCCAGCTCACCCACAGGGTACAATGAGCAGTTCTTC; cdr3_aa: CASSPTGYNEQFF
j_call: TRBJ2-5; v_call: TRBV18; d_call: TRBD1; cdr3_nt: TGTGCCAGCTCACTAAAACAGGGGCGACCAGAGACCCAGTACTTC; cdr3_aa: CASSLKQGRPETQYF
j_call: TRBJ1-1; v_call: TRBV7-9; d_call: -; cdr3_nt: TGTGCCAGCAATCCCAGGACAGTTTCTGAAGCTTTCTTT; cdr3_aa: CASNPRTVSEAFF
j_call: TRBJ1-6; v_call: TRBV6-6; d_call: TRBD1; cdr3_nt: TGTGCCAGCAGGATGACAGGGGAGAATTCACCCCTCCACTTT; cdr3_aa: CASRMTGENSPLHF
j_call: TRBJ1-5; v_call: TRBV11-2; d_call: -; cdr3_nt: TGTGCCAGCAGCTTAAGTAGCGGTCGCAATCAGCCCCAGCATTTT; cdr3_aa: CASSLSSGRNQPQHF
j_call: TRBJ1-1; v_call: TRBV6-5; d_call: TRBD1; cdr3_nt: TGTGCCAGCGGATCGACAGGGCCCCAAGCTTTCTTT; cdr3_aa: CASGSTGPQAFF